This T cell receptor (beta chain) was obtained from a study of persistence of HIV-infected CD4 T cells. Nonspecific anti-CD3/anti-CD28 bead stimulation represents the broad CD4+ T cell repertoire. Sorting selected CD4+ T cells upregulating both CD40 ligand and CD69. CD8+ T cells were removed from PBMCs prior to stimulation. An approximately 17-hour stimulation of CD8-depleted PBMCs used anti-CD28/CD49d costimulation, CD40-blocking antibody and enfuvirtide. In the case of this clone: Its antigen remains unknown.

The immunoSEQ assay was version 4, run in survey mode. Sequenced by immunoSEQ multiplex PCR; TCRdb stores in-frame clones only, minus some. The sample carries about 45,000 clones, about 87% recorded once. CDR1 is GTSNPN, CDR2 SVGIG, per germline (reference sequence). This CDR3 comprises 14 residues. V lost 0 bases to trimming and J lost 4 bases, with 12 bases between them. Findings and caveats of the study: Degenerate expanded CDR3beta sequences were enriched among CMV- and Gag-responding cells. TCR analyses could not target the rare provirus-carrying CMV-responding cells.

The receptor was derived from an adult woman with HIV who was CMV-seropositive. The sequenced sample was CD4+ T cells sorted from PBMCs after 18-hour stimulation, obtained from a patient who received antiretroviral therapy. The chain uses TRBV30 and TRBJ1-2, with no clear D. The CDR3 DNA sequence: TGTGCCTGGAGTGTGACAAATACCCTCTATGGCTACACCTTC. Protein product: CAWSVTNTLYGYTF. The full variable domain, in which reference TRBV30 and TRBJ1-2 provide the parts outside the CDR3, is SQTIHQWPATLVQPVGSPLSLECTVEGTSNPNLYWYRQAAGRGLQLLFYSVGIGQISSEVPQNLSASRPQDRQFILSSKKLLLSDSGFYLCAWSVTNTLYGYTFGSGTRLTVV.